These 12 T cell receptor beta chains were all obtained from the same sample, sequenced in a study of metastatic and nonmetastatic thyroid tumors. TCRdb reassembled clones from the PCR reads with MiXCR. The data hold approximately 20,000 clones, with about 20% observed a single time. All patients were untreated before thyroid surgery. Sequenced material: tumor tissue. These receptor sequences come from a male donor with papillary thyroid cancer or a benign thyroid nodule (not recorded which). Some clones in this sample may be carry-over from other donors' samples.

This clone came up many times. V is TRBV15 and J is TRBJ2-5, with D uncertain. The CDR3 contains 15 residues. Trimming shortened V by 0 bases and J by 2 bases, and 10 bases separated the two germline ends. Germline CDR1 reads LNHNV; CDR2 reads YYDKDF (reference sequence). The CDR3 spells CATSRDRAGQETQYF. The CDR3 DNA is TGTGCCACCAGCAGAGACCGCGCCGGACAAGAGACCCAGTACTTC. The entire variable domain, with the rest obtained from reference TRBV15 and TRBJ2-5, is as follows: DAMVIQNPRYQVTQFGKPVTLSCSQTLNHNVMYWYQQKSSQAPKLLFHYYDKDFNNEADTPDNFQSRRPNTSFCFLDIRSPGLGDTAMYLCATSRDRAGQETQYFGPGTRLLVL.

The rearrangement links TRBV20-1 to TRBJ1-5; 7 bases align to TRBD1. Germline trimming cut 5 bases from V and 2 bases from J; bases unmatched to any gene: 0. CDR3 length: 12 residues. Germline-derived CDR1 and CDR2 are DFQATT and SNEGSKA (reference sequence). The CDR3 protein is CSAGQGNQPQHF. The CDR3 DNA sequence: TGCAGTGCTGGACAGGGCAATCAGCCCCAGCATTTT.

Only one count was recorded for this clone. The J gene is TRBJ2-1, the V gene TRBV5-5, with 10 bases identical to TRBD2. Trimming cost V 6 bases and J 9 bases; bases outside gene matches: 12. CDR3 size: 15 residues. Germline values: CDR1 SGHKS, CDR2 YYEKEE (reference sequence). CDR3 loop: CASTSLALAGGEQFF. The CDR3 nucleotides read TGTGCCAGCACCTCGTTGGCGTTAGCGGGAGGTGAGCAGTTCTTC.

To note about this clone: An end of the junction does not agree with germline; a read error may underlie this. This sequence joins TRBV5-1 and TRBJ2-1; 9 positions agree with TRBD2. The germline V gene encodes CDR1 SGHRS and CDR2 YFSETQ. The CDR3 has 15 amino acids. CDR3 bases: TGCGCCAGCAGCTTTACTAGCGGGCATTACAACGAGCAGTTCTTC. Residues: CASSFTSGHYNEQFF.

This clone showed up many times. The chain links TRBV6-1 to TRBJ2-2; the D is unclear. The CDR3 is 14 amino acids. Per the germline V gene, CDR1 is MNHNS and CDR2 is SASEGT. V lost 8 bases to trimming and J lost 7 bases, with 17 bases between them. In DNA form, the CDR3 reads TGTGCCAGCCGAATACTGCGCGGCGACGGGGAGCTGTTTTTT. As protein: CASRILRGDGELFF.

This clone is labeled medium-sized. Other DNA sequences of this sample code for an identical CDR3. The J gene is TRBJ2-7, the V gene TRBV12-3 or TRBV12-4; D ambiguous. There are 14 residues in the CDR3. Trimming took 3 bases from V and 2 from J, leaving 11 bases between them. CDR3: CASSFGLFAYEQYF. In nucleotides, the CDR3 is TGTGCCAGCAGTTTCGGTCTTTTTGCCTACGAGCAGTACTTC.

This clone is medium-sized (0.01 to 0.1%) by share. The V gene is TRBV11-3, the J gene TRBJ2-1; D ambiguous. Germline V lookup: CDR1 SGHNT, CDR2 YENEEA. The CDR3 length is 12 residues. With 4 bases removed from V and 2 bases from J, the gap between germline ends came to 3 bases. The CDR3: CASSSTYNEQFF. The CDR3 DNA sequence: TGTGCCAGCAGCTCCACCTACAATGAGCAGTTCTTC.

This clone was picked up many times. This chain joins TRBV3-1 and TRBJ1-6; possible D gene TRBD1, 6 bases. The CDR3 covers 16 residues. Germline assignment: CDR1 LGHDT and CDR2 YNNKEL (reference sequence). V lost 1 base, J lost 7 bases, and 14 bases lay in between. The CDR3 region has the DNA TGTGCCAGCAGCCAAGTCGGGGGACAAAACAATTCACCCCTCCACTTT. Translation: CASSQVGGQNNSPLHF.

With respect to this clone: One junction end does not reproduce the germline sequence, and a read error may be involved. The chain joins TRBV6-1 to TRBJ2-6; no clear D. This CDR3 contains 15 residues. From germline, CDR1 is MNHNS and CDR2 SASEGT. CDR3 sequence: CASSEGISVANVLTF. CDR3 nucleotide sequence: TGTGCCAGCAGTGAAGGCATCTCTGTGGCCAACGTCCTTACTTTC.

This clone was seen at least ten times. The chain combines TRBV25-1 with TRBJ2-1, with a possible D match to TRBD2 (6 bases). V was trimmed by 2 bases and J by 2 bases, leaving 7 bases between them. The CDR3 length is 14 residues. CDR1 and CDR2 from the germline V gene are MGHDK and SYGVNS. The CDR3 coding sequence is TGTGCCAGCAGTGAAGGACTACCCTACAATGAGCAGTTCTTC. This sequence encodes CASSEGLPYNEQFF.

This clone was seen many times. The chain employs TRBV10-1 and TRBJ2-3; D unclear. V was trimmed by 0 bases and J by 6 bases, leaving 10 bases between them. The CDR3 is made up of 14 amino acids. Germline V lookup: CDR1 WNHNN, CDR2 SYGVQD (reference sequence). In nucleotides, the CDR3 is TGCGCCAGCAGTGAGTCAGATTGGGCGGATACGCAGTATTTT. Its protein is CASSESDWADTQYF.

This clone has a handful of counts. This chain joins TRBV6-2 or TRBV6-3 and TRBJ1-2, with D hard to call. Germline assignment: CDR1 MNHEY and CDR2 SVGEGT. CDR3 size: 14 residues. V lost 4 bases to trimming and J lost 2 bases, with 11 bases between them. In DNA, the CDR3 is TGTGCCAGCAGTTTGGGCACCTTAAACTATGGCTACACCTTC. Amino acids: CASSLGTLNYGYTF.